The source of this TCR beta chain is a study of cytomegalovirus exposure and HLA in healthy donors. On the study more broadly: Unique TCR beta sequences numbering approximately 120 million came from 150 million to 200 million T cells in an earlier analysis.

General observations from the study: Excluded were some V segments that proved indistinguishable, including TRBV6-2 and TRBV6-3. A missense DCLRE1C variant was associated with V- and J-gene trimming of TCR beta chains in a later analysis, and an independent cohort replicated the association. Rare TCR sequences dominated, though some public TCRs recurred in many donors.

A multiplex PCR was run with 60 Vbeta primers and 13 Jbeta primers. The table came from immunoSEQ multiplex PCR; TCRdb's copy has only in-frame clones and leaves some out. Altogether about 100,000 clones are present, 75% to 85% being singletons, with the ten largest covering roughly 3.7%. Concerning this clone: Antigen specificity is unknown.

The trim removed 1 base at V and 0 bases at J, leaving 13 bases unmatched. There are 19 residues in the CDR3. Germline assignment: CDR1 SEHNR and CDR2 FQNEAQ (reference sequence). The sample was PBMCs. The chain recombines TRBV7-9 with TRBJ2-5; the match to TRBD2 covers 8 bases. The source is a female donor in good health and CMV-seropositive. The CDR3 sequence: CASSLGGSRTSRDQETQYF. The CDR3 DNA reads as TGTGCCAGCAGCTTAGGGGGATCTAGGACTAGCCGGGACCAAGAGACCCAGTACTTC.